A selection of T cell receptor beta chains follows, all from one sample in a study of blood T cell repertoires in COVID-19. TCRdb's copy holds only in-frame clones and misses some; the assay was immunoSEQ multiplex PCR. The sample contains some 100,000 clones, more than 90% of which appear only once. Input material: peripheral blood. These TCRs come from a man in his 70s with acute or convalescent COVID-19. CDR3s include the opening cysteine and the closing phenylalanine or tryptophan. The order of the fields is clone size, V gene, J gene, D gene, CDR3 protein, CDR3 DNA. D genes are given only for firm matches. Size values are once, few and many counts, or a class for expanded clones, and some rows have none.

abundance: NA
v_gene: TRBV6-6
j_gene: TRBJ1-1
d_gene: NA
CDR3aa: CASSYGSGTEAFF
CDR3nt: TGTGCCAGCAGTTACGGGTCGGGAACTGAAGCTTTCTTT

abundance: NA
v_gene: TRBV5-1
j_gene: TRBJ2-3
d_gene: NA
CDR3aa: CASSFEGADTQYF
CDR3nt: TGCGCCAGCAGCTTTGAGGGGGCAGATACGCAGTATTTT

abundance: NA
v_gene: TRBV24-1
j_gene: TRBJ1-1
d_gene: NA
CDR3aa: CATSGGSNTEAFF
CDR3nt: TGTGCCACCAGTGGGGGCAGCAACACTGAAGCTTTCTTT

abundance: NA
v_gene: TRBV5-6
j_gene: TRBJ2-7
d_gene: TRBD2
CDR3aa: CASSKGLPSYEQYF
CDR3nt: TGTGCCAGCAGTAAGGGACTACCGTCCTACGAGCAGTACTTC

abundance: NA
v_gene: TRBV27
j_gene: TRBJ2-7
d_gene: NA
CDR3aa: CASSLGHTQAYEQYF
CDR3nt: TGTGCCAGCAGTTTGGGGCACACCCAGGCCTACGAGCAGTACTTC

abundance: NA
v_gene: TRBV18
j_gene: TRBJ2-7
d_gene: TRBD2
CDR3aa: CASSPPGLAGGGEQYF
CDR3nt: TGTGCCAGCTCACCACCCGGTCTTGCGGGAGGCGGCGAGCAGTACTTC

abundance: NA
v_gene: TRBV11-2
j_gene: TRBJ1-2
d_gene: TRBD1
CDR3aa: CASSLALTGGGYTF
CDR3nt: TGTGCCAGCAGCCTAGCCCTGACAGGGGGTGGCTACACCTTC

abundance: NA
v_gene: TRBV19
j_gene: TRBJ1-5
d_gene: NA
CDR3aa: CASRAGISNQPQHF
CDR3nt: TGTGCCAGTAGGGCAGGGATAAGCAATCAGCCCCAGCATTTT

abundance: NA
v_gene: TRBV2
j_gene: TRBJ1-4
d_gene: NA
CDR3aa: CASREWDIATEKLFF
CDR3nt: TGTGCCAGCAGGGAATGGGACATTGCTACAGAAAAACTGTTTTTT

abundance: NA
v_gene: TRBV12-3/TRBV12-4
j_gene: TRBJ1-1
d_gene: NA
CDR3aa: CASSPDRWTEAFF
CDR3nt: TGTGCCAGCAGTCCTGACAGATGGACTGAAGCTTTCTTT

abundance: NA
v_gene: TRBV13
j_gene: TRBJ2-4
d_gene: TRBD2
CDR3aa: CASSFGLGTSGKPGNIQYF
CDR3nt: TGTGCCAGCAGCTTTGGTCTGGGGACTAGCGGGAAGCCAGGGAACATTCAGTACTTC

abundance: NA
v_gene: TRBV19
j_gene: TRBJ1-2
d_gene: NA
CDR3aa: CASSYPLGAYGYTF
CDR3nt: TGTGCCAGTAGTTATCCTCTGGGAGCCTATGGCTACACCTTC

abundance: NA
v_gene: TRBV2
j_gene: TRBJ2-7
d_gene: NA
CDR3aa: CASSDASYEQYF
CDR3nt: TGTGCCAGCAGTGACGCGTCCTACGAGCAGTACTTC

abundance: NA
v_gene: TRBV24-1
j_gene: TRBJ2-1
d_gene: NA
CDR3aa: CATSDRKLVPEQFF
CDR3nt: TGTGCCACCAGTGATCGAAAACTAGTTCCTGAGCAGTTCTTC

abundance: NA
v_gene: TRBV7-2
j_gene: TRBJ2-7
d_gene: TRBD1
CDR3aa: CASGRQGPYEQYF
CDR3nt: TGTGCCAGCGGACGACAGGGGCCCTACGAGCAGTACTTC

abundance: NA
v_gene: TRBV6-6
j_gene: TRBJ1-2
d_gene: TRBD1
CDR3aa: CASNRQGNYGYTF
CDR3nt: TGTGCCAGCAACCGACAGGGAAACTATGGCTACACCTTC

abundance: few
v_gene: TRBV3-1/TRBV3-2
j_gene: TRBJ2-7
d_gene: NA
CDR3aa: CASSQLGIEQYF
CDR3nt: TGTGCCAGCAGCCAATTGGGCATCGAGCAGTACTTC

abundance: NA
v_gene: TRBV19
j_gene: TRBJ1-2
d_gene: TRBD1
CDR3aa: CARGGPYLYGYTF
CDR3nt: TGTGCCAGAGGGGGCCCTTACCTATATGGCTACACCTTC

abundance: NA
v_gene: TRBV5-6
j_gene: TRBJ2-2
d_gene: NA
CDR3aa: CASSLGGALNTGELFF
CDR3nt: TGTGCCAGCAGCTTAGGGGGGGCCCTTAACACCGGGGAGCTGTTTTTT

abundance: NA
v_gene: TRBV19
j_gene: TRBJ2-5
d_gene: NA
CDR3aa: CASSSGGAETQYF
CDR3nt: TGTGCCAGTAGTTCCGGGGGAGCGGAGACCCAGTACTTC

abundance: NA
v_gene: TRBV5-4
j_gene: TRBJ2-3
d_gene: TRBD2
CDR3aa: CASSSRLAGAGDTQYF
CDR3nt: TGTGCCAGCAGCTCCAGACTAGCGGGAGCTGGAGATACGCAGTATTTT

abundance: NA
v_gene: TRBV7-3
j_gene: TRBJ2-1
d_gene: NA
CDR3aa: CASSPGGGKSDEQFF
CDR3nt: TGTGCCAGCAGCCCGGGGGGCGGGAAAAGCGATGAGCAGTTCTTC

abundance: NA
v_gene: TRBV29-1
j_gene: TRBJ2-1
d_gene: TRBD2
CDR3aa: CSARLAGAWEQFF
CDR3nt: TGCAGCGCCCGACTAGCGGGAGCGTGGGAGCAGTTCTTC

abundance: NA
v_gene: TRBV5-1
j_gene: TRBJ2-7
d_gene: TRBD1
CDR3aa: CASSLGGTGDYEQYF
CDR3nt: TGCGCCAGCAGCTTGGGTGGGACAGGGGACTACGAGCAGTACTTC

abundance: once
v_gene: TRBV4-1
j_gene: TRBJ1-2
d_gene: NA
CDR3aa: CASSTSQGSNYGYTF
CDR3nt: TGCGCCAGCAGCACATCACAGGGATCTAACTATGGCTACACCTTC

abundance: once
v_gene: TRBV25-1
j_gene: TRBJ2-6
d_gene: NA
CDR3aa: CASSEKPGASGANVLTF
CDR3nt: TGTGCCAGCAGTGAAAAACCAGGTGCCTCTGGGGCCAACGTCCTGACTTTC

abundance: NA
v_gene: TRBV7-2
j_gene: TRBJ2-1
d_gene: TRBD2
CDR3aa: CASSLGGGNYNEQFF
CDR3nt: TGTGCCAGCAGCTTAGGGGGGGGAAACTACAATGAGCAGTTCTTC

abundance: once
v_gene: TRBV29-1
j_gene: TRBJ1-2
d_gene: NA
CDR3aa: CSVEVTDYGYTF
CDR3nt: TGCAGCGTTGAAGTCACAGATTATGGCTACACCTTC

abundance: NA
v_gene: TRBV5-6
j_gene: TRBJ2-7
d_gene: TRBD2
CDR3aa: CASSFSGIPFEQYF
CDR3nt: TGTGCCAGCAGCTTTAGCGGGATTCCCTTCGAGCAGTACTTC

abundance: NA
v_gene: TRBV5-1
j_gene: TRBJ1-1
d_gene: TRBD1
CDR3aa: CASTRRRQGINTEAFF
CDR3nt: TGCGCCAGCACCAGGAGGAGACAGGGGATTAACACTGAAGCTTTCTTT

abundance: NA
v_gene: TRBV5-5
j_gene: TRBJ2-5
d_gene: NA
CDR3aa: CASSFGSSAETQYF
CDR3nt: TGTGCCAGCAGCTTTGGTTCTAGCGCGGAGACCCAGTACTTC

abundance: NA
v_gene: TRBV11-2
j_gene: TRBJ2-3
d_gene: TRBD1
CDR3aa: CASSLGTGTDTQYF
CDR3nt: TGTGCCAGCAGCTTAGGGACAGGGACCGATACGCAGTATTTT

abundance: NA
v_gene: TRBV19
j_gene: TRBJ2-7
d_gene: TRBD2
CDR3aa: CASSDSGSRRNEQYF
CDR3nt: TGTGCCAGTAGTGACAGCGGGAGCCGACGGAACGAGCAGTACTTC

abundance: NA
v_gene: TRBV5-5
j_gene: TRBJ1-2
d_gene: TRBD1
CDR3aa: CASSTTGANYGYTF
CDR3nt: TGTGCCAGCAGCACTACAGGGGCCAACTATGGCTACACCTTC

abundance: NA
v_gene: TRBV30
j_gene: TRBJ1-5
d_gene: NA
CDR3aa: CAWSVGRGRQPQHF
CDR3nt: TGTGCCTGGAGTGTCGGCAGGGGCAGGCAGCCCCAGCATTTT

abundance: NA
v_gene: TRBV15
j_gene: TRBJ2-7
d_gene: TRBD1
CDR3aa: CATSRDSLVGQGDYEQYF
CDR3nt: TGTGCCACCAGCAGAGATTCACTAGTTGGACAGGGGGACTACGAGCAGTACTTC

abundance: NA
v_gene: TRBV4-3
j_gene: TRBJ2-6
d_gene: NA
CDR3aa: CASSQEGPGFGGANVLTF
CDR3nt: TGCGCCAGCAGCCAAGAGGGCCCAGGGTTCGGTGGGGCCAACGTCCTGACTTTC

abundance: NA
v_gene: TRBV19
j_gene: TRBJ1-2
d_gene: TRBD1
CDR3aa: CASRWGQGTFYGYTF
CDR3nt: TGTGCCAGTAGATGGGGACAGGGAACATTCTATGGCTACACCTTC

abundance: NA
v_gene: TRBV7-9
j_gene: TRBJ1-1
d_gene: TRBD1
CDR3aa: CASSFRLTGANTEAFF
CDR3nt: TGTGCCAGCAGCTTCCGACTAACAGGGGCGAACACTGAAGCTTTCTTT

abundance: NA
v_gene: TRBV6-1
j_gene: TRBJ2-1
d_gene: TRBD2
CDR3aa: CASSAPSSGIGNEQFF
CDR3nt: TGTGCCAGCAGTGCTCCTTCTAGCGGGATTGGCAATGAGCAGTTCTTC

abundance: NA
v_gene: TRBV28
j_gene: TRBJ2-5
d_gene: NA
CDR3aa: CASSWDIQETQYF
CDR3nt: TGTGCCAGCAGTTGGGACATCCAAGAGACCCAGTACTTC

abundance: NA
v_gene: TRBV24-1
j_gene: TRBJ1-5
d_gene: NA
CDR3aa: CATSLGHGQPQHF
CDR3nt: TGTGCCACCAGTTTGGGACACGGTCAGCCCCAGCATTTT